This entry is about one T cell receptor beta chain. These data come from a study of blood T cell repertoires in COVID-19. Study background: Researchers got acute and convalescent COVID-19 samples from the United States, Italy and Spain. Sample material is recorded as cDNA or gDNA derived from T cells, B-cell-depleted T cells, or PBMCs.

Authors' methods: Counts of nucleated cells, estimated from reference gene primer amplification, were obtained. Here immunoSEQ multiplex PCR was the method, and the copy in TCRdb shows in-frame clones only, minus some. V and J calls and clone size are those listed in that table; D and trimming were worked out from the DNA. The table lists 95,000 to 100,000 clones, 75% to 85% of them singletons. Sequenced sample: peripheral blood. This TCR derives from an elderly woman with active or convalescent COVID-19.

The CDR3 region has the DNA TGTGCCAGCAGCCACATTGACAGGGCCGGAGAGACCCAGTACTTC. It codes for CASSHIDRAGETQYF. The chain carries TRBV4-2 and TRBJ2-5, with 7 bases matching TRBD1. V dropped 3 bases and J dropped 4; count of bases not matched to a gene: 8. The CDR3 covers 15 residues. CDR1 is LGHNA, CDR2 YNFKEQ, per germline.